Sequencing of this TCR beta chain was carried out in a study of early T cells in non-severe SARS-CoV-2 infection. For the study at large: Sequencing targeted bulk RNA from unsorted whole blood, leaving chains unpaired.

As part of library construction, unique molecular identifiers were attached to individual cDNA molecules. MiXCR, applied by TCRdb to the 5' RACE reads, yields one record per CDR3 protein. The sample lists about 97,000 distinct CDR3 sequences, approximately 11% occurring once. There are 16 residues in the CDR3. The ends lost 4 bases at V and 4 bases at J; junction bases unmatched: 10. The germline gives CDR1 MNHNY, CDR2 SVGAGI (reference sequence). This rearrangement joins TRBV6-6 to TRBJ2-3; 8 positions match TRBD2. The source of this sequence is an adult who was a healthcare worker with PCR-confirmed SARS-CoV-2 infection or an uninfected control (not recorded which). Sequenced material: whole blood, taken at baseline. CDR3 residues: CASSSRPAGVPDTQYF. CDR3 bases: TGTGCCAGCAGTTCCCGCCCAGCGGGAGTACCAGATACGCAGTATTTT.